Described below is a single T cell receptor beta chain sequence and its context. The data derive from a study of blood T cell repertoires in COVID-19. This CDR3 is built from 12 residues. Trimming removed 5 bases at V and 5 bases at J, with 7 bases between. Germline values: CDR1 LNHDA, CDR2 SQIVND (reference sequence). The repertoire was sequenced with immunoSEQ multiplex PCR; TCRdb's copy has only in-frame clones and lacks some. The repertoire holds 110,000 to 150,000 clones, with around 85% as singletons. Recovery meant two consecutive negative NP/OP PCR tests, professional clearance, or resolved symptoms.

The chain employs TRBV19 and TRBJ1-5; a possible D gene is TRBD1 (6 bases). This TCR derives from a woman between 35 and 50 years old who had recovered from COVID-19. The specimen was PBMCs or T cells enriched from blood (not recorded which). The CDR3 DNA reads as TGTGCCAGTAGTCCAGGGGATCAGCCCCAGCATTTT. Its protein is CASSPGDQPQHF.